This T cell receptor beta chain was profiled in a study of vaccination and CD4 T cells after COVID-19 (dated 2022 in TCRdb). Regarding the research as a whole: Every convalescent patient had a positive nasal swab PCR test for SARS-CoV-2, with mild disease in roughly nine patients and severe disease in one. In approximately ten COVID-19 convalescent patients and a few infection-naive healthy vaccine recipients, the spike-specific CD4+ TCR repertoire before mRNA vaccination was compared with the repertoire after mRNA vaccination. Post-vaccine blood samples were taken a median of roughly 72 days after the second vaccine dose, with a range of roughly 13 to 250 days. Post-COVID blood samples were collected from convalescent patients a median of approximately 93 days after diagnosis, with a range of roughly 30 to 161 days. The convalescent cohort included six males and four females, with two Hispanic individuals, seven Caucasians, two Asians and one multiracial person. Culture stimuli were overlapping spike peptide pools from SARS-CoV-2 and from the common cold coronaviruses HCoV-NL63, HCoV-OC43 and HCoV-229E. Control cultures received a CEFX viral epitope pool as the positive control, an HIV-1 Nef peptide pool as the negative control, or no peptide. Participants received two doses of either the Pfizer-BioNTech BNT162b2 vaccine (n=8) or the Moderna mRNA-1273 vaccine (n=2). What the research found in general, with its limitations: The number of convalescent patients in the study was relatively small, and the study did not examine early timepoints following natural infection. In convalescent patients, a median about 86% of post-vaccine SARS-CoV-2-reactive clones were detected only after vaccination, suggesting vaccine-specific priming. Of the vaccine-specific clones found in convalescent patients, nearly all (304 of 307) were mono-reactive for SARS-CoV-2 spike instead of being cross-reactive with common cold coronaviruses. Although the median number of SARS-CoV-2-reactive clonotypes went up from some 23 after infection to 38 after vaccination, the increase was not significant.

The method behind the library was PCR. At the Johns Hopkins FTIC core, DNA from the cultured CD4+ T cells underwent TCR sequencing with the Oncomine TCR Beta short-read assay. The QIAamp micro DNA kit was used to extract genomic DNA from the cultured CD4+ T cells. Oncomine TCR Beta libraries from cultured CD4+ T cells were pooled using unique dual indexes and sequenced on an Illumina iSeq 100. Regarding the original processing steps: Non-productive sequences were filtered out, and CDR3s that did not start with C, did not end with F or W, or were shorter than 7 amino acids were discarded. Antigen-specific clonotypes were identified with the MANAFEST web application by comparing peptide-stimulated wells with reference and other culture wells. An FDR below 0.05, an odds ratio above 5, and a productive frequency above 0.1% in at least two of three replicate wells were required for clones to be considered positive. A clonotype was classed as cross-reactive if the clonotype showed significant expansion both in SARS-CoV-2 spike wells and in at least one common cold coronavirus spike condition. Levenshtein distances (stringdist) and unrooted phylogenetic trees (ape) in R version 3.6.1 were used to assess CDR3 homology. TCRdb ran its own pipeline on the public reads, namely fastp trimming at Q25 and MiXCR clone calling, and kept in-frame beta chains. All rows with the same CDR3 protein become a single entry with the most common DNA and genes. These V and J calls rely on TCRdb rather than the paper's analysis. In this sample the table shows approximately 15,000 distinct CDR3 sequences, roughly half of which occur a single time. The ten biggest clones cover about 12% of the sample.

Cut back by 2 bases and 8 bases, the V and J ends lie 25 bases apart. The CDR3 spans 18 residues, from the cysteine through the phenylalanine. Just CDR3 DNA is preserved here, 54 bases in frame from base 1. As encoded in the germline V gene, CDR1 is SGHTA while CDR2 is FQGTGA. What the treatment or condition label conveys for this sample: 10-day PBMC culture with coronavirus spike peptide pools or control peptides (ViraFEST assay). The ViraFEST assay, used in the study, expanded antigen-specific T cells with peptide pools and then identified the expanded clonotypes through TCR sequencing. Positive SARS-CoV-2 PCR tests in the convalescent patients dated from March to December 2020, before Alpha, Beta and Delta variants emerged in the United States. Each well held 2.2 million or so PBMCs cultured in IMDM containing approximately 5% human AB serum and about 10 IU/ml IL-2, with 8 to 10 ug/ml peptide pools added. Half of the culture medium was replaced with fresh IL-2-containing medium on days 3 and 7. CD4+ T cells were isolated after 10 days of culture through negative selection using the EasySep CD4+ T cell isolation kit. PBMCs were separated from whole blood using Ficoll-Paque Plus gradient centrifugation and then either used fresh or cryopreserved at -140C. Culture conditions were generally each tested in triplicate wells.

Concerning this clonotype itself: Its recognized antigen is unknown. No qualities accompany the bases; no much larger clone lies one base away.

This receptor was taken from a human donor who had recovered from COVID-19. In this chain, TRBV7-3 is recombined with TRBJ2-1; the D gene is unclear. Sequenced sample: CD4+ T cells from blood, cultured in vitro. For the CDR3, the sequence is CASSLGVGLGKEVDEQFF. The DNA sequence is as follows: TGTGCCAGCAGCTTAGGCGTGGGATTGGGAAAAGAAGTGGATGAGCAGTTCTTC.